The clone carrying this TCR beta chain has only a few counts. No antigen is known for it. The data stem from a study of beta chain features in type 1 diabetes. Study background: Researchers looked at over 100,000,000 sorted cells across all samples. Study observations and caveats: Although PCR might favor shorter templates, it would do so equally in patients and controls. Within each of all four CD4+ subsets, Type 1 diabetes patients had TCRB CDR3s that were moderately but significantly shorter.

CDR3 length: 15 residues. Between the trimmed V and J ends, which lost 4 bases and 2 bases, there was a span of 14 bases. Germline CDR1 and CDR2: MNHNY and SVGAGI (reference sequence). The study reverse transcribed the entire isolated RNA, so it sequenced expressed TCRB transcripts. The data were produced by immunoSEQ multiplex PCR, yet TCRdb's version contains in-frame clones alone and is incomplete. The sample contains about 230,000 clones, 9.6% of which appear only once. The source is a woman aged 18-29 years in good health. Sequencing was done on a sample of naive CD4+ T cells from blood. The chain couples TRBV6-6 to TRBJ2-5; tentative D call: TRBD2 (7 bases). CDR3 region: CASSSPRGGQETQYF. CDR3 DNA: TGTGCCAGCAGTTCCCCCAGGGGAGGGCAAGAGACCCAGTACTTC.